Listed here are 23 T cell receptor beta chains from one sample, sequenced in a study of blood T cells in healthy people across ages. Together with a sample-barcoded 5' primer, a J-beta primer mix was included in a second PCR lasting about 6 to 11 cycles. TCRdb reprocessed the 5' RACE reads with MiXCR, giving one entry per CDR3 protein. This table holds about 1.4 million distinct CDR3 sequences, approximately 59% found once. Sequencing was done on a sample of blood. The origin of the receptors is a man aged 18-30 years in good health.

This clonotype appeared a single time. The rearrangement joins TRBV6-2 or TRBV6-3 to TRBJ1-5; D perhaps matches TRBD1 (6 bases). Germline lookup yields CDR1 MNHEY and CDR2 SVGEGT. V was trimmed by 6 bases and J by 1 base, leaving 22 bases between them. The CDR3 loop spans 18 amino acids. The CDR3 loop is CASSYRQGPGLSNQPQHF. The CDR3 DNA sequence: TGTGCCAGCAGCTACAGGCAGGGGCCGGGCTTGAGCAATCAGCCCCAGCATTTT.

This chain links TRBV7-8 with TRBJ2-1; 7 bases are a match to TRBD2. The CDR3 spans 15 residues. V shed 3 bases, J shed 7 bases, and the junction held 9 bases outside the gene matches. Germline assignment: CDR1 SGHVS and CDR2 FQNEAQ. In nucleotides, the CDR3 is TGTGCCAGCAGCTTCAGGCGGGAGATCAGAAATGAGCAGTTCTTC. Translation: CASSFRREIRNEQFF.

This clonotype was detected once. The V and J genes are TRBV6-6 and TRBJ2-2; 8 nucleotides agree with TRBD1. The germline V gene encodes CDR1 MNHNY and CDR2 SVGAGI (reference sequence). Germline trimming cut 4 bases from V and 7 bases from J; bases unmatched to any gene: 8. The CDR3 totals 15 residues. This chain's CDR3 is CASSLQGEAGGELFF. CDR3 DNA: TGTGCCAGCAGTTTACAGGGGGAGGCTGGCGGGGAGCTGTTTTTT.

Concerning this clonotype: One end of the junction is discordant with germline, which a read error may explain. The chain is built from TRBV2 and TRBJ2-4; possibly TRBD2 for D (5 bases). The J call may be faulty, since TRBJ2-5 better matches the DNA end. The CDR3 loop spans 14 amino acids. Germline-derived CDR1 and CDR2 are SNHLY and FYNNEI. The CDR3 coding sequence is TGTGTCAGCCGAGAGGTAGCCGGGGAGGAGACCCAGTACTTC. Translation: CVSREVAGEETQYF.

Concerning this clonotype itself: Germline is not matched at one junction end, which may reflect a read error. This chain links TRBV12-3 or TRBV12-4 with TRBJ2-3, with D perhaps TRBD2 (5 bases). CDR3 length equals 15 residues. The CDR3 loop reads CASSLAPGGTDTQYF. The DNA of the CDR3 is TGTGCCAGCAGTCTAGCTCCTGGCGGCACAGATACGCAGTATTTT.

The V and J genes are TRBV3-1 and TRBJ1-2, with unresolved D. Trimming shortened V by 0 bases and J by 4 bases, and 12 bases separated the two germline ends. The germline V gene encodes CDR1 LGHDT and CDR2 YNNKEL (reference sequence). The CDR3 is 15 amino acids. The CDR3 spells CASSQDPTDSYGYTF. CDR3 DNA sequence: TGTGCCAGCAGCCAAGATCCCACAGATTCCTATGGCTACACCTTC.

The CDR3 coding sequence is TGTGCCAGCAGTGTGGGGACTAGCGAGTACAATGAGCAGTACTTC. Protein sequence: CASSVGTSEYNEQYF. The chain links TRBV2 to TRBJ2-1; 10 nucleotides line up with TRBD2. The J call may be faulty, since TRBJ2-7 better matches the DNA end. The length of the CDR3 is 15 residues. Germline values: CDR1 SNHLY, CDR2 FYNNEI.

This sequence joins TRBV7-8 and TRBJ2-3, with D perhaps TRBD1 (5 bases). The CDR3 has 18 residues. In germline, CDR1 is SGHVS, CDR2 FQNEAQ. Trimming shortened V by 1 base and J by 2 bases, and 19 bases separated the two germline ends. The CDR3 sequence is CASSLVVPRGHDTDTQYF. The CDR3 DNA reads TGTGCCAGCAGCTTAGTTGTTCCGAGAGGACACGACACAGATACGCAGTATTTT.

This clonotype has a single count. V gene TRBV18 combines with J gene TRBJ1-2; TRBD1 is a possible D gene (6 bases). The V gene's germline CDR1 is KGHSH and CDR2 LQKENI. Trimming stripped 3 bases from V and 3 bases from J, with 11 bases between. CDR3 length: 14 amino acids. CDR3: CASSPQGSDYGYTF. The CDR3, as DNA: TGTGCCAGCTCACCTCAGGGGTCCGACTATGGCTACACCTTC. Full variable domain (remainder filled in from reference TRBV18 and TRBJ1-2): NAGVMQNPRHLVRRRGQEARLRCSPMKGHSHVYWYRQLPEEGLKFMVYLQKENIIDESGMPKERFSAEFPKEGPSILRIQQVVRGDSAAYFCASSPQGSDYGYTFGSGTRLTVV.

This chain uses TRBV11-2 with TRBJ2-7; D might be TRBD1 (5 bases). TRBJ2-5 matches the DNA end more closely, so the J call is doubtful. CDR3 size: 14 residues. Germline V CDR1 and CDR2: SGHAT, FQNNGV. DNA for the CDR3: TGTGCCAGCAGAAAGGGGCAGGGAACAGAGACCCAGTACTTC. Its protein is CASRKGQGTETQYF.

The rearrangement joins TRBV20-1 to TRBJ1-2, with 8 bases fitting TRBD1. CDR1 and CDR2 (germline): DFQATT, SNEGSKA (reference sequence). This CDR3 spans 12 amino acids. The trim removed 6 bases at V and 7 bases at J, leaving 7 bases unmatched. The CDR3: CSAADRVIGYTF. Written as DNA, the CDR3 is TGCAGTGCGGCGGACAGGGTTATTGGCTACACCTTC.

The CDR3 nucleotides are TGCGCCAGCAGCCAAGAACTAACCCCCTCCTACGAGCAGTACTTC. Protein: CASSQELTPSYEQYF. The rearrangement links TRBV4-1 to TRBJ2-7; no definite D call. Trimming removed 0 bases at V and 0 bases at J, with 9 bases between. The CDR3 spans 15 residues. Looked up from germline, CDR1 is MGHRA and CDR2 is YSYEKL.

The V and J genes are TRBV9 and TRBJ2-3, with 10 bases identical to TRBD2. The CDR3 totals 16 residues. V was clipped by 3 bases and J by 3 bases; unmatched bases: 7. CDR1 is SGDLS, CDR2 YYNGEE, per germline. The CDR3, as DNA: TGTGCCAGCAGCGCTCCTAGCGGGAGTAGAACAGATACGCAGTATTTT. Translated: CASSAPSGSRTDTQYF.

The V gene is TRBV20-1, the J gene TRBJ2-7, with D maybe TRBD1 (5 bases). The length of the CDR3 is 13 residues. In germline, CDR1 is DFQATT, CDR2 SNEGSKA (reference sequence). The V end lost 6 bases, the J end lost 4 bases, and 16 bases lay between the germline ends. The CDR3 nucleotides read TGCAGTGCCAAGCGCCCAGGGAAATACGAGCAGTACTTC. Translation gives CSAKRPGKYEQYF.

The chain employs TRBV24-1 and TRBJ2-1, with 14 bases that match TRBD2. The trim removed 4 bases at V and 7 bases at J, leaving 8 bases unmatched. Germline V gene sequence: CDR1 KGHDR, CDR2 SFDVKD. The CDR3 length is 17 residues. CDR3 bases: TGTGCCACCAGTGACTACCGGACTAGCGGGGGGACGAATGAGCAGTTCTTC. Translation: CATSDYRTSGGTNEQFF.

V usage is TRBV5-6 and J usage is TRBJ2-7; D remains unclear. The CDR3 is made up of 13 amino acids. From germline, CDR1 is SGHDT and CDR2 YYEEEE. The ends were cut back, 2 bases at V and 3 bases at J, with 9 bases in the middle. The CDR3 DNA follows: TGTGCCAGCAGCTTTACACTGAACTACGAGCAGTACTTC. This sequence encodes CASSFTLNYEQYF.

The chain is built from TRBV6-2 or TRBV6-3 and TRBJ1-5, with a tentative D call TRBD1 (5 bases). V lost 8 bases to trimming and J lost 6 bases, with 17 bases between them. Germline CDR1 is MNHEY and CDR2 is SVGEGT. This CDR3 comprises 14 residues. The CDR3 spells CASAHGGGGQPQHF. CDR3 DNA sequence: TGTGCCAGCGCCCACGGGGGGGGAGGTCAGCCCCAGCATTTT.

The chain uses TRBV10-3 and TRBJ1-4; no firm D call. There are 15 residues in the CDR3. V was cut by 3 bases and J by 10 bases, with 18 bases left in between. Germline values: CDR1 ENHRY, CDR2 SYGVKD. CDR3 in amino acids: CAISEVASTDGKLFF. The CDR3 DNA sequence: TGTGCCATCAGTGAAGTTGCCTCCACAGATGGAAAACTGTTTTTT.

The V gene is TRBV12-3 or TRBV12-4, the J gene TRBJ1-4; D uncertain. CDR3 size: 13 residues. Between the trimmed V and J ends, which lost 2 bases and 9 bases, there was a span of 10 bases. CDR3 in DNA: TGTGCCAGCAGTTTATGGCCCGGCAAAAAACTGTTTTTT. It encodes CASSLWPGKKLFF.

CDR3 bases: TGTGCCAGCAGTTACTCGATATGGCGCCAGGGGGGCTACGAGCAGTACTTC. As protein: CASSYSIWRQGGYEQYF. This sequence joins TRBV6-6 and TRBJ2-7, with D maybe TRBD1 (7 bases). V was cut by 0 bases and J by 3 bases, with 18 bases left in between. CDR3 length: 17 residues. Germline V gene data show CDR1 as MNHNY and CDR2 as SVGAGI (reference sequence).

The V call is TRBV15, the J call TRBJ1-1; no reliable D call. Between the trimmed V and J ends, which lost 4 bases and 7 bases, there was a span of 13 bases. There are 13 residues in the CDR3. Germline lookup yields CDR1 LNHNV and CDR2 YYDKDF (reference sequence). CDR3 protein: CATSTEGLDEAFF. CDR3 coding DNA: TGTGCCACCAGCACGGAAGGACTGGATGAAGCTTTCTTT.

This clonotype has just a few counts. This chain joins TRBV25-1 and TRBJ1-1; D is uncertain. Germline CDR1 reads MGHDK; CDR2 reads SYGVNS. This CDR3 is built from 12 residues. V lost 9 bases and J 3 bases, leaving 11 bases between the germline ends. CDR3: CASKGQHTEAFF. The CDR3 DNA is TGTGCCAGTAAGGGTCAACACACTGAAGCTTTCTTT.

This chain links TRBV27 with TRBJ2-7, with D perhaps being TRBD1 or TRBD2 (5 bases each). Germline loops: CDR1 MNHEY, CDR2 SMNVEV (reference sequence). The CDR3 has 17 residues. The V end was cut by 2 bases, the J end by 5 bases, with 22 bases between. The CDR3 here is CASSLRQTRGTLNEQYF. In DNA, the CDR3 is TGTGCCAGCAGTTTAAGGCAAACTAGGGGAACCCTTAACGAGCAGTACTTC.